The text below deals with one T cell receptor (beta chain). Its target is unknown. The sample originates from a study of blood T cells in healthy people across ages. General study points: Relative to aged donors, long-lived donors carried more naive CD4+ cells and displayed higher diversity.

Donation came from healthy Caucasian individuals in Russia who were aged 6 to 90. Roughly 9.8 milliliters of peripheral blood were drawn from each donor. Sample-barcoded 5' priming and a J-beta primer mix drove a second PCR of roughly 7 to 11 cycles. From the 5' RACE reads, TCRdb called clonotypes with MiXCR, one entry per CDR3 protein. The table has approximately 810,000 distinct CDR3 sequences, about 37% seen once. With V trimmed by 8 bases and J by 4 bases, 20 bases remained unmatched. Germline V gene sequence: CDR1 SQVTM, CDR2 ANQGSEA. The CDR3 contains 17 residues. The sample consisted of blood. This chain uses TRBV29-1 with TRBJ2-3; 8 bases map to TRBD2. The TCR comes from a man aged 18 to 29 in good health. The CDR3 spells CSPTITRGLEVADTQYF. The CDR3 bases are TGCAGCCCAACAATCACGCGGGGACTAGAAGTAGCAGATACGCAGTATTTT.